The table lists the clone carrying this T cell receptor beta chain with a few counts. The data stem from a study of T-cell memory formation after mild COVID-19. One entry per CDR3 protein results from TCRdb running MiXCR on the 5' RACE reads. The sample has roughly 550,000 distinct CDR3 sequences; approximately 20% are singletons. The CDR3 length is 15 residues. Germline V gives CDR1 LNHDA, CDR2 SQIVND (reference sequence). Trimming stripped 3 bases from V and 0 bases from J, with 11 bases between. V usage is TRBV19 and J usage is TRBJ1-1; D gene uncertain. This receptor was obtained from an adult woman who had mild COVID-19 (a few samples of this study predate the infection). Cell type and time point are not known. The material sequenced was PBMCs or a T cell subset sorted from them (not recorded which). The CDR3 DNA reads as TGTGCCAGTAGTATTAATGGCCAGATGAACACTGAAGCTTTCTTT. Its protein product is CASSINGQMNTEAFF.